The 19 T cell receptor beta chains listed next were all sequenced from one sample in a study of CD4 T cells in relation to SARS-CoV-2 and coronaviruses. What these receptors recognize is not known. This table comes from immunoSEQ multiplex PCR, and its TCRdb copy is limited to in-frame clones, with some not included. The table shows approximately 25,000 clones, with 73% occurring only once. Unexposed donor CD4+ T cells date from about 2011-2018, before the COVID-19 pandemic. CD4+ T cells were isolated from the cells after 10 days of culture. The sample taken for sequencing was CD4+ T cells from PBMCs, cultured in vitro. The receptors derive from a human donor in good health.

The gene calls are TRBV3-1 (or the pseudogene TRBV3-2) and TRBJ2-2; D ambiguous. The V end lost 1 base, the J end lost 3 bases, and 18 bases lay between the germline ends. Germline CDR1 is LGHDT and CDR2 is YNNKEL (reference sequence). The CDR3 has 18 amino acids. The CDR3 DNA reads TGTGCCAGCAGCCAAGTAAGTCTGGGGAAGAAAGACACCGGGGAGCTGTTTTTT. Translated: CASSQVSLGKKDTGELFF.

In DNA form, the CDR3 reads TGTGCCAGCACCCTGGGACAGGGGCCGGTTCAGTACTTC. Amino acids: CASTLGQGPVQYF. The chain recombines TRBV27 with TRBJ2-4; 10 nucleotides match TRBD1. The CDR3 loop spans 13 amino acids. Per the germline V gene, CDR1 is MNHEY and CDR2 is SMNVEV (reference sequence). The V gene end was trimmed by 7 bases and the J gene end by 11 bases; junction bases not matched to a gene: 8.

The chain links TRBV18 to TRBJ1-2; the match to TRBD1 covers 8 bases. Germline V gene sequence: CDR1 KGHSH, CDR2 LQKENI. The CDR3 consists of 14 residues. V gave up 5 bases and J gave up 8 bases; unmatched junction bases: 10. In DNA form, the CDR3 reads TGTGCCAGCTCAACACAGGGGGACGGTATGGGCTACACCTTC. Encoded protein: CASSTQGDGMGYTF.

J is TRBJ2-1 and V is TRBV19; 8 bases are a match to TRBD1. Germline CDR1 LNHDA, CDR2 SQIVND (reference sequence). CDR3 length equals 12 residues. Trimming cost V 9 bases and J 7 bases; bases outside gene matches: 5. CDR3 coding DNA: TGTGCCAGCGACAGGGGTAGGAATGAGCAGTTCTTC. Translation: CASDRGRNEQFF.

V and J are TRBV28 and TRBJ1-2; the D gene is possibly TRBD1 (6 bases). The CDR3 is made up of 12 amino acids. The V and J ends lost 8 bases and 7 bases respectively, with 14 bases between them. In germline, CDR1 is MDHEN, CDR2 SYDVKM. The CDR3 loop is CASGTRGSGYTF. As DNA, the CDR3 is TGTGCCAGCGGTACCAGGGGATCTGGCTACACCTTC.

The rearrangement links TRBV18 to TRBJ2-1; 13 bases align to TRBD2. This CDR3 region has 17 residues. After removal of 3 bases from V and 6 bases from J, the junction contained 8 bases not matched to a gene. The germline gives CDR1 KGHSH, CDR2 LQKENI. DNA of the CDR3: TGTGCCAGCTCACCCGGACTAGCGGGAGAACGGGGCAATGAGCAGTTCTTC. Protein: CASSPGLAGERGNEQFF.

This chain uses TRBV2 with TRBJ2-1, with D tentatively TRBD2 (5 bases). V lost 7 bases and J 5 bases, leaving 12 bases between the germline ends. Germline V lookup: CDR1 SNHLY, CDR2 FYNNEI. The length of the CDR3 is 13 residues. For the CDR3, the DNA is TGTGCCAGCAAGAAGGAGGTCGACAATGAGCAGTTCTTC. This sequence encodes CASKKEVDNEQFF.

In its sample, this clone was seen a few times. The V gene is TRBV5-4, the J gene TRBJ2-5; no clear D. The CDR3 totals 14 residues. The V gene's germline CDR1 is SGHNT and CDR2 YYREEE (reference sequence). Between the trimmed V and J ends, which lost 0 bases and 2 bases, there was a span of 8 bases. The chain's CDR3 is CASSLGSEQETQYF. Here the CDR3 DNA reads TGTGCCAGCAGCTTGGGCAGTGAGCAAGAGACCCAGTACTTC. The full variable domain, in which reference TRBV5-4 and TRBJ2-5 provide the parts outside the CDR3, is ETGVTQSPTHLIKTRGQQVTLRCSSQSGHNTVSWYQQALGQGPQFIFQYYREEENGRGNFPPRFSGLQFPNYSSELNVNALELDDSALYLCASSLGSEQETQYFGPGTRLLVL.

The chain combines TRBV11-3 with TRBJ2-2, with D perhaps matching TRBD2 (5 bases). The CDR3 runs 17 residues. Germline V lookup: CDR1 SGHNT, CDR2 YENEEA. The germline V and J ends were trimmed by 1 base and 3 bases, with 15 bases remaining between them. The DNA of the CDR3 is TGTGCCAGCAGCTTAGCTTTGTGGGAGTGGGACACCGGGGAGCTGTTTTTT. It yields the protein CASSLALWEWDTGELFF.

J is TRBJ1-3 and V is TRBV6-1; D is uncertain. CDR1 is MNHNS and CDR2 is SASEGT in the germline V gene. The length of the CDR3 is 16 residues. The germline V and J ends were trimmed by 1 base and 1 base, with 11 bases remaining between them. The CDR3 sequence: CASSEVGSSSGNTIYF. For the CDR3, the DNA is TGTGCCAGCAGTGAAGTGGGGAGCTCTTCTGGAAACACCATATATTTT.

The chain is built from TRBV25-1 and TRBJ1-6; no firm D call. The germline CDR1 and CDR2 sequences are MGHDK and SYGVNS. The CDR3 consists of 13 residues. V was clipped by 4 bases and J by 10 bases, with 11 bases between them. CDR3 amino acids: CASSGLGPSPLHF. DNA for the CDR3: TGTGCCAGCAGTGGCCTAGGGCCCTCACCCCTCCACTTT.

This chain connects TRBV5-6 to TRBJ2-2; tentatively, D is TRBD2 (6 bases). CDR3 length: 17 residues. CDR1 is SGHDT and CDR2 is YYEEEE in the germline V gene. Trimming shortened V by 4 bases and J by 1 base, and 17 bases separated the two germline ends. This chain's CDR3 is CASSRRADSLNTGELFF. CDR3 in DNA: TGTGCCAGCAGCCGGAGGGCAGACTCCCTGAACACCGGGGAGCTGTTTTTT.

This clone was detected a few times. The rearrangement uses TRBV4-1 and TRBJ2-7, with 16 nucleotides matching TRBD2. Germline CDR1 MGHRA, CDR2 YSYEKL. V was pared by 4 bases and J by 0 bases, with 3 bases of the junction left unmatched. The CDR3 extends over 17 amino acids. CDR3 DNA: TGCGCCAGCAGCCCGGGGACTAGCGGGAGGGCCTCCTACGAGCAGTACTTC. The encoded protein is CASSPGTSGRASYEQYF.

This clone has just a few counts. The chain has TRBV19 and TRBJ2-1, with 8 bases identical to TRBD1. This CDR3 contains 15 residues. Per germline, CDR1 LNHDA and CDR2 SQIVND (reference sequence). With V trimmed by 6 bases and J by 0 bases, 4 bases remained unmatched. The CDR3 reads CASRKTGDSYNEQFF. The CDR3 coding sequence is TGTGCCAGTAGAAAGACAGGGGACTCCTACAATGAGCAGTTCTTC.

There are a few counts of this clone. CDR3 in amino acids: CATSAQGTYEQYF. DNA for the CDR3: TGTGCCACCAGTGCACAGGGCACCTACGAGCAGTACTTC. The gene calls are TRBV24-1 and TRBJ2-7; possibly TRBD1 for D (6 bases). CDR1 is KGHDR, CDR2 SFDVKD, per germline. This CDR3 spans 13 amino acids. Trimming stripped 5 bases from V and 2 bases from J, with 9 bases between.

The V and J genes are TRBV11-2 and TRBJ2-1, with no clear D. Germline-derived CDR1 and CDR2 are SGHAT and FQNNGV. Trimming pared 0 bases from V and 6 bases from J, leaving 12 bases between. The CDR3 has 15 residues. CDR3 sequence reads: CASSLDPVRTNEQFF. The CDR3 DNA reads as TGTGCCAGCAGCTTAGATCCAGTGCGAACCAATGAGCAGTTCTTC.

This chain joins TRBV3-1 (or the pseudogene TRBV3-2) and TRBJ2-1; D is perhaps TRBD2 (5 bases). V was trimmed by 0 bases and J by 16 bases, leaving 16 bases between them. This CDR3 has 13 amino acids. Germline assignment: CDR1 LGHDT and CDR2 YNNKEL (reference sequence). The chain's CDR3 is CASSQDLSLGSFF. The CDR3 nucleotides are TGTGCCAGCAGCCAAGACCTTTCCCTAGGGAGCTTCTTC.

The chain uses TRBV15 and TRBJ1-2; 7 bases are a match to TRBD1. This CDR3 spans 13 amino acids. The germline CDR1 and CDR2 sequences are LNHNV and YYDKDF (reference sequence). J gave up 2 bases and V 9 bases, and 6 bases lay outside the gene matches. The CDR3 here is CATQQGSNYGYTF. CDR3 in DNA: TGTGCCACTCAACAGGGGTCGAACTATGGCTACACCTTC.

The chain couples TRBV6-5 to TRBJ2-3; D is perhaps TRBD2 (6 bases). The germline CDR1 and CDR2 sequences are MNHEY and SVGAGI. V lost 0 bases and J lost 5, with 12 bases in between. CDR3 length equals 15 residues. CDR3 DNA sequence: TGTGCCAGCAGTTACTCGGGGGGAGGAGGAGATACGCAGTATTTT. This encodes CASSYSGGGGDTQYF.